The 30 T cell receptor beta chains below come from one sample, sequenced in a study of OX40 agonist ivuxolimab in advanced cancers. Generated by immunoSEQ multiplex PCR, the TCRdb table keeps only in-frame clones and is missing some. The repertoire holds fewer than 11,000 clones, with roughly nine tenths as singletons. Sequenced material: CD4+ or CD8+ T cells sorted from blood, taken in a trial of the OX40 agonist ivuxolimab. These receptors were taken from an adult with an advanced solid tumor such as melanoma, head and neck, liver or kidney cancer.

Only one count was recorded for this clone. The V and J genes are TRBV27 and TRBJ1-2; 10 bases fit TRBD1. V dropped 2 bases and J dropped 5; count of bases not matched to a gene: 2. This CDR3 contains 14 residues. The germline V gene has CDR1 MNHEY and CDR2 SMNVEV (reference sequence). The CDR3 coding sequence is TGTGCCAGCAGTTTAGCGGACAGGGGGTATGGCTACACCTTC. Translating it yields CASSLADRGYGYTF.

V gene TRBV29-1 combines with J gene TRBJ2-3, with D perhaps assigned TRBD1 or TRBD2 (5 bases each). Germline V lookup: CDR1 SQVTM, CDR2 ANQGSEA. CDR3 length: 13 residues. The V end lost 5 bases, the J end lost 4 bases, and 13 bases lay between the germline ends. CDR3 amino acids: CSVILDSSDTQYF. In DNA form, the CDR3 reads TGCAGCGTTATACTAGACAGTTCAGATACGCAGTATTTT.

V is TRBV5-1 and J is TRBJ2-3; D is unresolved. Per germline, CDR1 SGHRS and CDR2 YFSETQ. The CDR3 consists of 12 residues. V was shortened by 3 bases and J by 5 bases, with 7 bases between the two germline ends. This CDR3 reads CASSSQRDTQYF. CDR3 in DNA: TGCGCCAGCAGCTCCCAGAGAGATACGCAGTATTTT.

The rearrangement joins TRBV7-3 to TRBJ1-1, with TRBD1 identical over 8 bases. Looked up from germline, CDR1 is SGHTA and CDR2 is FQGTGA. Germline trimming cut 8 bases from V and 8 bases from J; bases unmatched to any gene: 7. This CDR3 has 12 amino acids. CDR3 sequence reads: CASGQGGAEAFF. The CDR3 region has the DNA TGTGCCAGCGGACAGGGAGGGGCCGAAGCTTTCTTT.

The chain links TRBV5-4 to TRBJ2-7; 11 nucleotides match TRBD2. V dropped 3 bases and J dropped 5; count of bases not matched to a gene: 10. The CDR3 spans 16 residues. CDR1 and CDR2 (germline): SGHNT, YYREEE (reference sequence). CDR3 region: CASSYELAGGPNEQYF. CDR3 DNA: TGTGCCAGCAGCTATGAATTAGCGGGGGGGCCAAACGAGCAGTACTTC.

This chain joins TRBV7-2 and TRBJ1-5; D gene uncertain. The CDR3 runs 15 residues. Trimming took 5 bases from V and 5 from J, leaving 16 bases between them. Germline CDR1 and CDR2: SGHTA and FQGNSA. CDR3 sequence (DNA): TGTGCCAGCAGCGGAACCACCGGGCCCCATCAGCCCCAGCATTTT. Translation gives CASSGTTGPHQPQHF. Drawing the rest from reference TRBV7-2 and TRBJ1-5, the complete variable domain is GAGVSQSPSNKVTEKGKDVELRCDPISGHTALYWYRQSLGQGLEFLIYFQGNSAPDKSGLPSDRFSAERTGGSVSTLTIQRTQQEDSAVYLCASSGTTGPHQPQHFGDGTRLSIL.

The rearrangement links TRBV19 to TRBJ1-3; unclear D gene. Trimming took 3 bases from V and 1 from J, leaving 13 bases between them. CDR1 and CDR2 from the germline V gene are LNHDA and SQIVND (reference sequence). This CDR3 contains 16 residues. The CDR3 nucleotides read TGTGCCAGTAGTATGGCCGGGAGAGGTTCTGGAAACACCATATATTTT. The encoded protein is CASSMAGRGSGNTIYF.

This clone has just one count. The chain couples TRBV7-3 to TRBJ1-5, with D possibly TRBD1 on 5 matching bases. Germline CDR1 reads SGHTA; CDR2 reads FQGTGA. With 8 bases removed from V and 1 base from J, the gap between germline ends came to 21 bases. CDR3 size: 17 residues. The CDR3 loop is CASHPGGGSGSNQPQHF. The DNA of the CDR3 is TGTGCCAGCCATCCTGGTGGGGGTTCCGGAAGCAATCAGCCCCAGCATTTT.

The chain recombines TRBV19 with TRBJ1-1; the D gene is possibly TRBD1 (5 bases). Deletions cut 6 bases from V and 2 bases from J, with 16 bases between. This CDR3 spans 15 amino acids. Per germline, CDR1 LNHDA and CDR2 SQIVND (reference sequence). Written as DNA, the CDR3 is TGTGCCAGTAGCCTCGCGCCGGGGGGTAACACTGAAGCTTTCTTT. Translated: CASSLAPGGNTEAFF.

The V call is TRBV6-5, the J call TRBJ2-5; no definite D call. The CDR3 length is 14 residues. V was cut by 1 base and J by 1 base, with 7 bases left in between. CDR1 MNHEY and CDR2 SVGAGI come from the germline V gene. CDR3: CASSYLGIQETQYF. The CDR3 coding sequence is TGTGCCAGCAGTTACTTGGGAATCCAAGAGACCCAGTACTTC.

The V and J genes are TRBV27 and TRBJ2-7; D perhaps matches TRBD2 (6 bases). CDR3 size: 14 residues. Germline CDR1 and CDR2: MNHEY and SMNVEV (reference sequence). V was trimmed by 3 bases and J by 0 bases, leaving 9 bases between them. The CDR3 coding sequence is TGTGCCAGCAGTTTCCGGGGGACCTCCTACGAGCAGTACTTC. It encodes CASSFRGTSYEQYF.

The chain recombines TRBV7-8 with TRBJ1-2; D may be TRBD1 (6 bases). The germline V gene encodes CDR1 SGHVS and CDR2 FQNEAQ. This CDR3 has 16 amino acids. V lost 1 base to trimming and J lost 7 bases, with 19 bases between them. CDR3 DNA sequence: TGTGCCAGCAGCTTAGAGCCGTCGGGGGGCGCGTCTGGCTACACCTTC. Amino acids: CASSLEPSGGASGYTF.

The chain uses TRBV7-9 and TRBJ2-7; the D is unclear. Per germline, CDR1 SEHNR and CDR2 FQNEAQ (reference sequence). The CDR3 runs 14 residues. The V and J ends lost 4 bases and 2 bases respectively, with 12 bases between them. The CDR3 protein is CASSSNNRPYEQYF. The CDR3 nucleotides read TGTGCCAGCAGCTCTAATAACCGACCCTACGAGCAGTACTTC. The variable domain in full, with the rest retrieved from reference TRBV7-9 and TRBJ2-7, is DTGVSQNPRHKITKRGQNVTFRCDPISEHNRLYWYRQTLGQGPEFLTYFQNEAQLEKSRLLSDRFSAERPKGSFSTLEIQRTEQGDSAMYLCASSSNNRPYEQYFGPGTRLTVT.

The rearrangement links TRBV11-3 to TRBJ2-7; 7 positions match TRBD1. Looked up from germline, CDR1 is SGHNT and CDR2 is YENEEA. V lost 5 bases to trimming and J lost 1 base; unmatched junction nucleotides: 5. The CDR3 runs to 14 residues. Here the CDR3 DNA reads TGTGCCAGCAGCGCCCAGACAGGGTCCTACGAGCAGTACTTC. Translated: CASSAQTGSYEQYF.

The chain's CDR3 is CATSRDEGQGANEQFF. In DNA form, the CDR3 reads TGTGCCACCAGCAGAGATGAGGGACAGGGGGCAAATGAGCAGTTCTTC. The chain carries TRBV15 and TRBJ2-1, with 12 nucleotides matching TRBD1. CDR3 length equals 16 residues. Germline V gene lookup returns CDR1 LNHNV and CDR2 YYDKDF (reference sequence). The junction had 4 bases not matched to a gene; V was cut back by 0 bases and J by 7 bases.

The genes are TRBV5-1 and TRBJ2-7; TRBD2 matches 12 bases. CDR1 and CDR2 from the germline V gene are SGHRS and YFSETQ. Germline trimming cut 3 bases from V and 3 bases from J; bases unmatched to any gene: 1. The CDR3 has 14 amino acids. Here the CDR3 DNA reads TGCGCCAGCAGCTGGACTAGCGGGGTCTACGAGCAGTACTTC. This encodes CASSWTSGVYEQYF. Full variable domain (outside the CDR3, taken from reference TRBV5-1 and TRBJ2-7): KAGVTQTPRYLIKTRGQQVTLSCSPISGHRSVSWYQQTPGQGLQFLFEYFSETQRNKGNFPGRFSGRQFSNSRSEMNVSTLELGDSALYLCASSWTSGVYEQYFGPGTRLTVT.

The rearrangement joins TRBV6-5 to TRBJ2-7; D is perhaps TRBD1 (5 bases). Between the trimmed V and J ends, which lost 2 bases and 2 bases, there was a span of 10 bases. Germline V gives CDR1 MNHEY, CDR2 SVGAGI. CDR3 length: 14 amino acids. CDR3: CASSYASQAYEQYF. The CDR3 bases are TGTGCCAGCAGTTACGCCTCACAGGCCTACGAGCAGTACTTC.

This rearrangement joins TRBV2 to TRBJ1-1; D is ambiguous. The CDR3 sequence is 14 residues long. Trimming took 10 bases from V and 0 from J, leaving 15 bases between them. Per germline, CDR1 SNHLY and CDR2 FYNNEI. The CDR3 DNA is TGTGCCAACCCAGGCCCGAATCTGAACACTGAAGCTTTCTTT. It translates to CANPGPNLNTEAFF.

This clone occurred once. The rearrangement links TRBV19 to TRBJ2-5; the D gene could be TRBD1 or TRBD2 (6 bases each). Germline loops: CDR1 LNHDA, CDR2 SQIVND (reference sequence). The CDR3 contains 12 residues. V dropped 5 bases and J dropped 11 bases, with 15 bases sitting between them. The CDR3 spells CASSPGVREQYF. The CDR3 DNA follows: TGTGCCAGTAGTCCAGGGGTACGGGAGCAGTACTTC.

The table lists this clone with a count of one. This chain links TRBV2 with TRBJ1-2, with 7 bases identical to TRBD1. The junction had 8 bases not matched to a gene; V was cut back by 6 bases and J by 1 base. Germline loops: CDR1 SNHLY, CDR2 FYNNEI. The CDR3 runs 15 residues. The CDR3 nucleotides read TGTGCCAGCAGGGAGGGGGCAGGTCGTAACTATGGCTACACCTTC. Translating it yields CASREGAGRNYGYTF. The full variable domain, with the rest looked up from reference TRBV2 and TRBJ1-2, is EPEVTQTPSHQVTQMGQEVILRCVPISNHLYFYWYRQILGQKVEFLVSFYNNEISEKSEIFDDQFSVERPDGSNFTLKIRSTKLEDSAMYFCASREGAGRNYGYTFGSGTRLTVV.

The chain combines TRBV19 with TRBJ1-2; 10 bases map to TRBD1. Germline V gene sequence: CDR1 LNHDA, CDR2 SQIVND (reference sequence). The junction had 9 bases not matched to a gene; V was cut back by 5 bases and J by 0 bases. This CDR3 contains 17 residues. CDR3 protein: CASSSSRGQGTNYGYTF. The CDR3 bases are TGTGCCAGTAGTTCCTCCCGGGGACAGGGGACTAACTATGGCTACACCTTC.

The J gene is TRBJ2-5, the V gene TRBV5-6; the match to TRBD1 covers 9 bases. This CDR3 spans 15 amino acids. J gave up 5 bases and V 3 bases, and 8 bases lay outside the gene matches. Germline V gene lookup returns CDR1 SGHDT and CDR2 YYEEEE. The CDR3 region has the DNA TGTGCCAGCAGCTCCTCGGGACAGGGCATCGAGACCCAGTACTTC. Encoded protein: CASSSSGQGIETQYF.

The V and J genes are TRBV4-1 and TRBJ2-5; 10 nucleotides align to TRBD2. Trimming at V came to 1 base and at J to 2 bases, leaving 1 base not matched to a gene. This CDR3 has 15 amino acids. In germline, CDR1 is MGHRA, CDR2 YSYEKL. CDR3 DNA: TGCGCCAGCAGCCAAGGAGCGGGGGGGCAAGAGACCCAGTACTTC. Protein: CASSQGAGGQETQYF.

The rearrangement links TRBV7-9 to TRBJ2-7; 9 nucleotides agree with TRBD2. Looked up from germline, CDR1 is SEHNR and CDR2 is FQNEAQ (reference sequence). The CDR3 runs to 15 residues. Trimming removed 4 bases from V and 7 bases from J; junction bases left unmatched: 11. The CDR3, as DNA: TGTGCCAGCAGCTCACTCGGCGGAACTAGCGGGGAGCAGTACTTC. This sequence encodes CASSSLGGTSGEQYF.

The gene calls are TRBV7-8 and TRBJ1-1; D call uncertain. This CDR3 is 16 amino acids long. Looked up from germline, CDR1 is SGHVS and CDR2 is FQNEAQ. V was shortened by 5 bases and J by 0 bases, with 16 bases between the two germline ends. The CDR3 coding sequence is TGTGCCAGCAGCCTCTCGGCTATTCCGGTGAACACTGAAGCTTTCTTT. This sequence encodes CASSLSAIPVNTEAFF.

This clone was picked up one time. J is TRBJ2-7 and V is TRBV5-8; D is uncertain. This CDR3 has 9 amino acids. V was pared by 4 bases and J by 10 bases, with 6 bases between. The germline CDR1 and CDR2 sequences are SGHTS and YDEGEE. CDR3 amino acids: CASSPPQYF. CDR3 DNA sequence: TGTGCCAGCAGCCCACCACAGTACTTC.

The chain uses TRBV9 and TRBJ2-1, with 9 bases lining up with TRBD1. Germline CDR1 SGDLS, CDR2 YYNGEE. The CDR3 totals 13 residues. The junction had 4 bases not matched to a gene; V was cut back by 0 bases and J by 12 bases. The CDR3 DNA follows: TGTGCCAGCAGCGTAGGTACAGGGGGCTGGCAGTTCTTC. It codes for CASSVGTGGWQFF. Drawing the rest from reference TRBV9 and TRBJ2-1, the complete variable domain is DSGVTQTPKHLITATGQRVTLRCSPRSGDLSVYWYQQSLDQGLQFLIQYYNGEERAKGNILERFSAQQFPDLHSELNLSSLELGDSALYFCASSVGTGGWQFFGPGTRLTVL.

The CDR3 DNA sequence: TGTGCCATCAGTGAGTCGGAGGCAGCAAACTATGGCTACACCTTC. Protein sequence: CAISESEAANYGYTF. V and J are TRBV10-3 and TRBJ1-2; D not resolved. In germline, CDR1 is ENHRY, CDR2 SYGVKD. Trimming left V 0 bases short and J 2 bases short, with 10 bases between. The CDR3 is made up of 15 amino acids.

As to this clone: At one boundary the junction diverges from the germline segment, which might be a read error. Other DNA sequences in this specimen translate into the identical CDR3. The chain links TRBV11-3 to TRBJ1-1, with D possibly being TRBD1 (5 bases). This CDR3 is built from 14 residues. Germline lookup yields CDR1 SGHNT and CDR2 YENEEA. The CDR3 sequence is CASSRSDTNTEAFF. CDR3 in DNA: TGTGCCAGCAGCCGGTCGGACACGAACACTGAGGCTTTCTTT.

V gene TRBV7-7 combines with J gene TRBJ1-1; perhaps TRBD1 as D (5 bases). From germline, CDR1 is SSHAT and CDR2 FNYEAQ (reference sequence). Trimming removed 5 bases from V and 4 bases from J, with 11 bases in between. CDR3 length: 13 residues. The CDR3 reads CASSPGRGTEAFF. As DNA, the CDR3 is TGTGCCAGCAGCCCCGGGAGGGGCACTGAAGCTTTCTTT. Full variable domain (missing parts from reference TRBV7-7 and TRBJ1-1): GAGVSQSPRYKVTKRGQDVTLRCDPISSHATLYWYQQALGQGPEFLTYFNYEAQPDKSGLPSDRFSAERPEGSISTLTIQRTEQRDSAMYRCASSPGRGTEAFFGQGTRLTVV.